This record looks at one T cell receptor beta chain sequence and its context. TCRdb used MiXCR to reprocess the 5' RACE reads, holding one entry per CDR3 protein. The sample carries almost 550,000 distinct CDR3 sequences, roughly 22% recorded once. The CDR3 covers 16 residues. Germline V gene lookup returns CDR1 SGHAT and CDR2 FQNNGV. With V trimmed by 5 bases and J by 6 bases, 10 bases remained unmatched. The source of the sample is a study of T-cell memory formation after mild COVID-19. Sequencing was performed on PBMCs or a T cell subset sorted from them (not recorded which). The TCR originated in an adult woman who had mild COVID-19 (a few samples of this study predate the infection). Cell type and time point are not known. The chain employs TRBV11-2 and TRBJ2-2; TRBD2 matches 9 bases. The CDR3 loop reads CASSQSPRTSAGELFF. CDR3 coding DNA: TGTGCCAGCAGCCAAAGCCCCAGGACTAGCGCCGGGGAGCTGTTTTTT.